A single sample is the source of the 10 T cell receptor beta chains below, sequenced in a study of T cell changes during pregnancy in multiple sclerosis. Assay: immunoSEQ multiplex PCR; the TCRdb copy retains only in-frame clones and omits some. Of about 46,000 clones in the sample, 75% to 95% are singletons; the top ten hold under 9.5%. The sequencing used CD8+ T cells from peripheral blood mononuclear cells, collected after pregnancy. These receptors all stem from a female donor with multiple sclerosis, enrolled in a pregnancy study.

The V call is TRBV4-2, the J call TRBJ1-1; perhaps TRBD1 as D (6 bases). The V end was cut by 0 bases, the J end by 5 bases, with 16 bases between. This CDR3 is built from 16 residues. CDR1 is LGHNA, CDR2 YNFKEQ, per germline. The CDR3 DNA sequence: TGTGCCAGCAGCCAAGATCTTTCCAGGGGAGTTACTGAAGCTTTCTTT. It encodes CASSQDLSRGVTEAFF.

This chain links TRBV5-4 with TRBJ2-3; the match to TRBD2 covers 10 bases. The V and J ends lost 3 bases and 0 bases, in that order; junction bases with no gene match: 7. Germline V gene lookup returns CDR1 SGHNT and CDR2 YYREEE (reference sequence). This CDR3 has 17 residues. The DNA for the CDR3 is TGTGCCAGCAGCTCCCCGGGACTAGCGATTAGCACAGATACGCAGTATTTT. This translates into CASSSPGLAISTDTQYF.

This clone was found a few times. The chain carries TRBV11-1 and TRBJ2-7; TRBD1 aligns across 7 bases. V lost 5 bases, J lost 4 bases, and 11 bases stayed unmatched. CDR1 is SGHAT and CDR2 is FQDESV in the germline V gene (reference sequence). The CDR3 runs to 15 residues. CDR3 amino acids: CASSTEDRVWYEQYF. The CDR3 nucleotides read TGTGCCAGCAGCACCGAAGACAGGGTTTGGTACGAGCAGTACTTC.

The chain has TRBV6-5 and TRBJ2-5; 7 positions agree with TRBD2. Germline lookup yields CDR1 MNHEY and CDR2 SVGAGI. This CDR3 is built from 16 residues. Trimming cost V 4 bases and J 4 bases; bases outside gene matches: 12. CDR3 DNA sequence: TGTGCCAGCAGTTCATATAGCGGGCCCCCCGGAGAGACCCAGTACTTC. Translated: CASSSYSGPPGETQYF.

The chain links TRBV6-5 to TRBJ2-7; D is possibly TRBD1 (5 bases). Germline V gene sequence: CDR1 MNHEY, CDR2 SVGAGI. V was cut by 4 bases and J by 0 bases, with 10 bases left in between. This CDR3 comprises 14 residues. CDR3 protein: CASSFGQGSYEQYF. CDR3 DNA sequence: TGTGCCAGCAGTTTCGGGCAGGGCTCCTACGAGCAGTACTTC.

The rearrangement joins TRBV9 to TRBJ2-7; TRBD1 matches 7 bases. J gave up 3 bases and V 4 bases, and 10 bases lay outside the gene matches. Germline CDR1 and CDR2: SGDLS and YYNGEE. The CDR3 is 15 residues long. The CDR3 DNA reads as TGTGCCAGCAGCCCGCGGACAGGCGTCGGCTACGAGCAGTACTTC. It yields the protein CASSPRTGVGYEQYF.

V and J are TRBV30 and TRBJ1-1; 7 nucleotides agree with TRBD1. With 3 bases clipped from V and 5 bases from J, the junction kept 15 bases outside the gene matches. The germline gives CDR1 GTSNPN, CDR2 SVGIG (reference sequence). This CDR3 region has 16 residues. The CDR3 DNA sequence: TGTGCCTGGAGGGACAAAATACAGGGGAGAGGGACTGAAGCTTTCTTT. Translating gives CAWRDKIQGRGTEAFF.

The chain is built from TRBV15 and TRBJ2-4; perhaps TRBD2 as D (6 bases). Germline CDR1 is LNHNV and CDR2 is YYDKDF (reference sequence). The CDR3 is 15 amino acids. The germline V and J ends were trimmed by 5 bases and 2 bases, with 13 bases remaining between them. The CDR3 loop reads CATSSNRETKNIQYF. CDR3 nucleotide sequence: TGTGCCACCAGCTCCAATCGGGAGACCAAAAACATTCAGTACTTC.

V gene TRBV7-9 combines with J gene TRBJ2-2; 11 bases line up with TRBD1. There are 13 residues in the CDR3. The germline CDR1 and CDR2 sequences are SEHNR and FQNEAQ (reference sequence). The V gene end was trimmed by 3 bases and the J gene end by 14 bases; junction bases not matched to a gene: 5. CDR3 in DNA: TGTGCCAGCAGCTTCGAGGGACAGGGGGGACTGTTTTTT. It is translated as CASSFEGQGGLFF.

The chain has TRBV4-1 and TRBJ2-2; D uncertain. The V and J ends lost 4 bases and 1 base respectively, with 10 bases between them. Per germline, CDR1 MGHRA and CDR2 YSYEKL. The CDR3 extends over 15 amino acids. Written as DNA, the CDR3 is TGCGCCAGCAGCCGCGAATACAGGAACACCGGGGAGCTGTTTTTT. It yields the protein CASSREYRNTGELFF.